Shown below are 14 T cell receptor beta chains from a single sample sequenced in a study of response to subunit inactivated influenza vaccine. MiXCR was run by TCRdb on the RT-PCR reads, yielding one entry per CDR3 protein. The sample shows hundreds of thousands of distinct CDR3 sequences, about 15% of them seen only once. This specimen was PBMCs from blood, taken 14 to 15 days before vaccination. Receptor source: a man over 45 who received an inactivated influenza vaccine.

This clonotype turned up a few times. The rearrangement links TRBV3-1 to TRBJ2-3, with TRBD1 identical over 7 bases. The length of the CDR3 is 15 residues. The germline V gene encodes CDR1 LGHDT and CDR2 YNNKEL (reference sequence). Trimming took 5 bases from V and 8 from J; bases not matched to a gene: 13. CDR3 DNA: TGTGCCAGCAGCTCTCGGTGGACAGGCGGTAGTACGCAGTATTTT. As protein: CASSSRWTGGSTQYF.

J is TRBJ1-1 and V is TRBV3-1, with TRBD1 matching 8 bases. The CDR3 has 17 amino acids. The germline V gene has CDR1 LGHDT and CDR2 YNNKEL (reference sequence). Trimming removed 4 bases from V and 0 bases from J; junction bases left unmatched: 10. The CDR3 DNA is TGTGCCAGCAGCCGACGACAGGGGCAGCGTATGAACACTGAAGCTTTCTTT. Its protein product is CASSRRQGQRMNTEAFF.

The chain recombines TRBV20-1 with TRBJ2-7; possible D gene TRBD2, 6 bases. The germline V gene encodes CDR1 DFQATT and CDR2 SNEGSKA (reference sequence). The CDR3 is 15 amino acids. The germline V and J ends were trimmed by 6 bases and 0 bases, with 18 bases remaining between them. Here the CDR3 DNA reads TGCAGTGCCCCCGCGGGGCCCCTCAGCTCCTACGAGCAGTACTTC. It translates to CSAPAGPLSSYEQYF.

Worth noting for this clonotype: A much larger clone differs by one base, so this may be a read error. The chain couples TRBV3-1 to TRBJ2-7; the match to TRBD1 covers 8 bases. This CDR3 is built from 15 residues. From germline, CDR1 is LGHDT and CDR2 YNNKEL (reference sequence). The CDR3 sequence is CASSQMTGDLYEQHF. The CDR3 bases are TGTGCCAGCAGCCAAATGACAGGGGATCTCTACGAGCAGCACTTC.

This clonotype was seen only a few times. V gene TRBV12-3 or TRBV12-4 combines with J gene TRBJ2-2; 9 bases match TRBD2. J was trimmed by 1 base and V by 6 bases; bases with no gene match: 3. This CDR3 contains 15 residues. CDR3 DNA sequence: TGTGCCAGCAGCACAGCGGGGGGGAACACCGGGGAGCTGTTTTTT. Amino acids: CASSTAGGNTGELFF.

This clonotype was detected ten times or more. The chain links TRBV20-1 to TRBJ1-2; D is uncertain. Germline V gene sequence: CDR1 DFQATT, CDR2 SNEGSKA (reference sequence). This CDR3 comprises 14 residues. Trimming pared 5 bases from V and 1 base from J, leaving 14 bases between. The CDR3 DNA reads as TGCAGTGCTGGGAGAACACCTAATAACTATGGCTACACCTTC. Translating it yields CSAGRTPNNYGYTF.

The CDR3 DNA reads TGTGCCAGTAGTAACCGGGACAGGGACTATGGCTACACCTTC. This sequence encodes CASSNRDRDYGYTF. The rearrangement joins TRBV19 to TRBJ1-2; 9 bases are a match to TRBD1. V was clipped by 4 bases and J by 3 bases; unmatched bases: 3. The CDR3 totals 14 residues. Germline CDR1 and CDR2: LNHDA and SQIVND (reference sequence).

In its sample, this clonotype was seen many times. The chain is built from TRBV28 and TRBJ2-1, with D hard to call. CDR1 MDHEN and CDR2 SYDVKM come from the germline V gene. V lost 7 bases to trimming and J lost 3 bases, with 22 bases between them. The CDR3 covers 17 residues. The CDR3: CASIPSPGPRYYNEQFF. The CDR3 DNA reads as TGTGCCAGCATTCCCAGCCCGGGTCCAAGATACTACAATGAGCAGTTCTTC. Drawing the rest from reference TRBV28 and TRBJ2-1, the complete variable domain is DVKVTQSSRYLVKRTGEKVFLECVQDMDHENMFWYRQDPGLGLRLIYFSYDVKMKEKGDIPEGYSVSREKKERFSLILESASTNQTSMYLCASIPSPGPRYYNEQFFGPGTRLTVL.

The V call is TRBV4-3, the J call TRBJ2-1; D call uncertain. The CDR3 is made up of 15 amino acids. Germline lookup yields CDR1 LGHNA and CDR2 YSLEER. Trimming left V 0 bases short and J 4 bases short, with 10 bases between. CDR3 amino acids: CASSQDWQQYNEQFF. In nucleotides, the CDR3 is TGCGCCAGCAGCCAAGATTGGCAACAATACAATGAGCAGTTCTTC.

This clonotype was detected a few times. V and J are TRBV5-1 and TRBJ1-3; D perhaps matches TRBD1 (5 bases). From germline, CDR1 is SGHRS and CDR2 YFSETQ. Deletions cut 4 bases from V and 0 bases from J, with 11 bases between. The CDR3 length is 15 residues. The CDR3 reads CASSAGPISGNTIYF. In nucleotides, the CDR3 is TGCGCCAGCAGCGCGGGACCGATCTCTGGAAACACCATATATTTT.

V is TRBV12-3 or TRBV12-4 and J is TRBJ2-3; D unresolved. Between the trimmed V and J ends, which lost 2 bases and 4 bases, there was a span of 10 bases. CDR3 length: 14 residues. CDR3 in DNA: TGTGCCAGCAGTTTACACCAAACCGCAGATACGCAGTATTTT. Translated, it gives CASSLHQTADTQYF.

The chain employs TRBV2 and TRBJ1-1, with 9 bases matching TRBD1. Per germline, CDR1 SNHLY and CDR2 FYNNEI. The CDR3 runs to 13 residues. V lost 6 bases and J lost 4; bases outside the gene matches: 3. For the CDR3, the DNA is TGTGCCAGCAGCGGGGACAGGGTCACTGAAGCTTTCTTT. Its protein is CASSGDRVTEAFF.

This clonotype was counted many times. The chain recombines TRBV11-2 with TRBJ2-2, with D unclear. The CDR3 is 13 amino acids. The V and J ends lost 2 bases and 1 base respectively, with 2 bases between them. In germline, CDR1 is SGHAT, CDR2 FQNNGV. The CDR3 spells CASSLWNTGELFF. In DNA, the CDR3 is TGTGCCAGCAGCTTATGGAACACCGGGGAGCTGTTTTTT.

Many counts were recorded for this clonotype. The CDR3: CASRPSGSSYNEQFF. CDR3 nucleotides: TGTGCCAGCAGACCAAGCGGGAGCTCCTACAATGAGCAGTTCTTC. The rearrangement uses TRBV7-9 and TRBJ2-1; TRBD2 matches at 8 bases. CDR3 size: 15 residues. V shed 6 bases and J 0 bases; nucleotides not matched to a gene: 4. The germline V gene has CDR1 SEHNR and CDR2 FQNEAQ (reference sequence). Drawing the rest from reference TRBV7-9 and TRBJ2-1, the complete variable domain is DTGVSQNPRHKITKRGQNVTFRCDPISEHNRLYWYRQTLGQGPEFLTYFQNEAQLEKSRLLSDRFSAERPKGSFSTLEIQRTEQGDSAMYLCASRPSGSSYNEQFFGPGTRLTVL.